These 32 T cell receptor beta chains came from one sample sequenced in a study of blood T cell repertoires in COVID-19. Sequenced by immunoSEQ multiplex PCR; TCRdb stores in-frame clones only, minus some. The profile shows approximately 56,000 clones, roughly 84% of them singletons. The specimen sequenced was peripheral blood. The receptors were gathered from a woman at least 80 years old with acute or convalescent COVID-19.

This clone came up once. The rearrangement joins TRBV2 to TRBJ1-5; D not resolved. The germline V gene has CDR1 SNHLY and CDR2 FYNNEI. The CDR3 runs 14 residues. V lost 2 bases, J lost 6 bases, and 11 bases lay in between. The CDR3: CASSELVSGQPQHF. CDR3 bases: TGTGCCAGCAGTGAATTAGTCTCGGGTCAGCCCCAGCATTTT.

The gene calls are TRBV6-2 or TRBV6-3 and TRBJ1-1; 10 nucleotides line up with TRBD1. J was trimmed by 10 bases and V by 2 bases; bases with no gene match: 10. The CDR3 extends over 15 amino acids. The germline V gene encodes CDR1 MNHEY and CDR2 SVGEGT. CDR3 DNA sequence: TGTGCCAGCAGTTACCCGAAGGGACAGGGGTTTGGAGCTTTCTTT. Encoded protein: CASSYPKGQGFGAFF.

The V call is TRBV7-9, the J call TRBJ2-1; D is unclear. This CDR3 is built from 16 residues. Between the trimmed V and J ends, which lost 5 bases and 0 bases, there was a span of 14 bases. Germline-derived CDR1 and CDR2 are SEHNR and FQNEAQ (reference sequence). CDR3 sequence: CASSQITRSSYNEQFF. The CDR3 nucleotides are TGTGCCAGCAGCCAAATCACAAGGAGCTCCTACAATGAGCAGTTCTTC.

The chain couples TRBV9 to TRBJ2-7, with 8 positions matching TRBD1. The CDR3 consists of 16 residues. With 4 bases clipped from V and 1 base from J, the junction kept 10 bases outside the gene matches. The V gene's germline CDR1 is SGDLS and CDR2 YYNGEE. The CDR3 spells CASSPREQGGSYEQYF. The DNA of the CDR3 is TGTGCCAGCAGCCCCCGCGAACAGGGGGGTTCCTACGAGCAGTACTTC.

The chain is built from TRBV29-1 and TRBJ2-1; possible D gene TRBD1, 6 bases. Germline V gene sequence: CDR1 SQVTM, CDR2 ANQGSEA. This CDR3 comprises 17 residues. With 0 bases removed from V and 0 bases from J, the gap between germline ends came to 15 bases. The DNA of the CDR3 is TGCAGCGTTGAAGATCCCACCGACAGGCCCTCCTACAATGAGCAGTTCTTC. Translating it yields CSVEDPTDRPSYNEQFF.

This rearrangement joins TRBV5-1 to TRBJ2-2; TRBD1 aligns across 9 bases. V shed 3 bases, J shed 2 bases, and the junction held 2 bases outside the gene matches. From germline, CDR1 is SGHRS and CDR2 YFSETQ. The CDR3 contains 15 residues. The CDR3 protein is CASSWGQGNTGELFF. The CDR3 DNA reads as TGCGCCAGCAGCTGGGGACAGGGAAACACCGGGGAGCTGTTTTTT. Full variable domain (missing parts from reference TRBV5-1 and TRBJ2-2): KAGVTQTPRYLIKTRGQQVTLSCSPISGHRSVSWYQQTPGQGLQFLFEYFSETQRNKGNFPGRFSGRQFSNSRSEMNVSTLELGDSALYLCASSWGQGNTGELFFGEGSRLTVL.

This chain links TRBV5-5 with TRBJ1-5; a possible D gene is TRBD1 (6 bases). CDR1 and CDR2 from the germline V gene are SGHKS and YYEKEE (reference sequence). This CDR3 has 15 amino acids. Trimming cost V 2 bases and J 3 bases, with 12 bases left between them. The CDR3 reads CASSFVDSLNQPQHF. CDR3 bases: TGTGCCAGCAGCTTTGTGGACAGTCTCAATCAGCCCCAGCATTTT.

The rearrangement joins TRBV2 to TRBJ2-7; D may be TRBD1 (6 bases). Germline-derived CDR1 and CDR2 are SNHLY and FYNNEI. The V end lost 6 bases, the J end lost 0 bases, and 21 bases lay between the germline ends. The CDR3 contains 17 residues. CDR3 loop: CASRERAGVGHSYEQYF. The CDR3 DNA reads as TGTGCCAGCAGGGAACGGGCAGGGGTGGGGCACTCCTACGAGCAGTACTTC.

The rearrangement links TRBV5-1 to TRBJ2-1; TRBD2 matches 7 bases. CDR1 SGHRS and CDR2 YFSETQ come from the germline V gene. The CDR3 loop spans 19 amino acids. With V trimmed by 1 base and J by 0 bases, 13 bases remained unmatched. The CDR3 reads CASSLRRGGRGSSYNEQFF. CDR3 sequence (DNA): TGCGCCAGCAGCTTGAGACGCGGCGGGCGGGGGAGCTCCTACAATGAGCAGTTCTTC.

V gene TRBV2 combines with J gene TRBJ1-2, with 8 bases lining up with TRBD1. The germline V gene encodes CDR1 SNHLY and CDR2 FYNNEI. The ends lost 6 bases at V and 4 bases at J; junction bases unmatched: 13. The CDR3 is made up of 16 amino acids. The CDR3 nucleotides are TGTGCCAGCAGCTTATTTCCCGGGACAGGCCCCTATGGCTACACCTTC. Its protein is CASSLFPGTGPYGYTF.

This clone was recorded once. The CDR3 DNA is TGTGCCAGCAGCTTAGGAGGAAACATTCAGTACTTC. Translating gives CASSLGGNIQYF. V usage is TRBV11-2 and J usage is TRBJ2-4, with D hard to call. The CDR3 totals 12 residues. V lost 1 base to trimming and J lost 6 bases, with 4 bases between them. Looked up from germline, CDR1 is SGHAT and CDR2 is FQNNGV.

The J gene is TRBJ2-1, the V gene TRBV4-1, with TRBD2 identical over 11 bases. With 3 bases clipped from V and 5 bases from J, the junction kept 6 bases outside the gene matches. This CDR3 has 16 residues. The germline CDR1 and CDR2 sequences are MGHRA and YSYEKL. CDR3 bases: TGCGCCAGCAGCCAGGCCCCTAGCGGGGGGAACAATGAGCAGTTCTTC. Translated: CASSQAPSGGNNEQFF.

V gene TRBV30 combines with J gene TRBJ1-3, with TRBD1 matching 7 bases. Trimming cost V 7 bases and J 2 bases; bases outside gene matches: 2. The CDR3 extends over 12 amino acids. Germline V gene sequence: CDR1 GTSNPN, CDR2 SVGIG (reference sequence). The CDR3 is CASDRAGNTIYF. For the CDR3, the DNA is TGTGCCTCCGACAGGGCTGGAAACACCATATATTTT.

This chain uses TRBV12-3 or TRBV12-4 with TRBJ1-4; 7 bases line up with TRBD1. The CDR3 totals 13 residues. The V gene end was trimmed by 6 bases and the J gene end by 5 bases; junction bases not matched to a gene: 3. The CDR3 DNA reads as TGTGCCAGCAGGGGACAGCTAAATGAAAAACTGTTTTTT. It codes for CASRGQLNEKLFF.

This chain uses TRBV24-1 with TRBJ2-5, with a tentative D call TRBD1 (5 bases). Germline V gives CDR1 KGHDR, CDR2 SFDVKD. This CDR3 comprises 13 residues. Trimming left V 5 bases short and J 4 bases short, with 10 bases between. The CDR3 DNA reads TGTGCCACCAGTGTCCAGGGTACAGAGACCCAGTACTTC. This translates into CATSVQGTETQYF.

The chain employs TRBV6-5 and TRBJ1-1; D is unresolved. The V gene's germline CDR1 is MNHEY and CDR2 SVGAGI. This CDR3 has 14 amino acids. Trimming stripped 6 bases from V and 1 base from J, with 12 bases between. The CDR3 DNA follows: TGTGCCAGCAGGAGGGTGGAGACGAACACTGAAGCTTTCTTT. Its protein is CASRRVETNTEAFF.

The gene calls are TRBV5-8 and TRBJ1-2; D uncertain. CDR1 and CDR2 from the germline V gene are SGHTS and YDEGEE. V shed 0 bases and J shed 0 bases, with 9 bases lying between them. This CDR3 has 15 amino acids. In DNA form, the CDR3 reads TGTGCCAGCAGCTTGGTAGGTGGGCCTAACTATGGCTACACCTTC. Its protein is CASSLVGGPNYGYTF.

The chain joins TRBV29-1 to TRBJ2-3; 9 nucleotides match TRBD2. V lost 6 bases to trimming and J lost 12 bases; unmatched junction nucleotides: 7. Germline assignment: CDR1 SQVTM and CDR2 ANQGSEA. CDR3 length: 11 amino acids. The DNA of the CDR3 is TGCAGCGTCAGTAGCGGGGGACCACAGTATTTT. Translating gives CSVSSGGPQYF.

This clone was found a few times. The CDR3 reads CASSPNRETQYF. Here the CDR3 DNA reads TGTGCCAGCAGTCCTAACAGAGAGACGCAGTATTTT. V usage is TRBV6-5 and J usage is TRBJ2-3; D is unclear. V gave up 5 bases and J gave up 9 bases, with 12 bases separating them. Germline values: CDR1 MNHEY, CDR2 SVGAGI. This CDR3 region has 12 residues.

V gene TRBV29-1 combines with J gene TRBJ1-1, with 10 bases identical to TRBD1. CDR1 and CDR2 from the germline V gene are SQVTM and ANQGSEA. The CDR3 loop spans 14 amino acids. The V segment lost 5 bases and the J segment 7 bases; nucleotides outside the gene matches: 10. The CDR3 sequence is CSVTRTGGYIEAFF. DNA of the CDR3: TGCAGCGTTACTCGGACAGGGGGGTATATTGAAGCTTTCTTT.

In its sample, this clone ranks as large. The chain combines TRBV6-6 with TRBJ2-5, with 7 bases that match TRBD2. The CDR3 totals 13 residues. Per the germline V gene, CDR1 is MNHNY and CDR2 is SVGAGI (reference sequence). V lost 4 bases and J lost 6; bases outside the gene matches: 5. The CDR3 DNA sequence: TGTGCCAGCAGTTCTGGAGCGGGGCAGACCCAGTACTTC. Translating gives CASSSGAGQTQYF.

This chain connects TRBV5-4 to TRBJ2-5; perhaps TRBD1 as D (5 bases). Trimming took 1 base from V and 5 from J, leaving 18 bases between them. Per germline, CDR1 SGHNT and CDR2 YYREEE (reference sequence). The CDR3 sequence is 16 residues long. CDR3 amino acids: CASSLITGRIWETQYF. The CDR3 region has the DNA TGTGCCAGCAGCTTGATCACAGGCCGAATTTGGGAGACCCAGTACTTC.

The V and J genes are TRBV28 and TRBJ1-4; D possibly corresponds to TRBD1 (6 bases). The CDR3 runs 14 residues. V was clipped by 4 bases and J by 4 bases, with 10 bases between them. Germline CDR1 and CDR2: MDHEN and SYDVKM. The CDR3 DNA reads as TGTGCCAGCAGTTGGGGGGGCGTTAATGAAAAACTGTTTTTT. Translated, it gives CASSWGGVNEKLFF.

The chain links TRBV3-1 (or the pseudogene TRBV3-2) to TRBJ1-6; TRBD1 matches at 8 bases. CDR1 and CDR2 from the germline V gene are LGHDT and YNNKEL (reference sequence). V shed 3 bases, J shed 3 bases, and the junction held 4 bases outside the gene matches. The CDR3 has 16 amino acids. The CDR3: CASSQAGGYYNSPLHF. The CDR3 DNA is TGTGCCAGCAGCCAGGCAGGGGGCTACTATAATTCACCCCTCCACTTT.

This chain uses TRBV5-4 with TRBJ1-3; no clear D. CDR3 length: 13 residues. Germline CDR1 and CDR2: SGHNT and YYREEE (reference sequence). The V end was cut by 4 bases, the J end by 4 bases, with 9 bases between. The CDR3 coding sequence is TGTGCCAGCAGCATCGGCGGGGGAAACACCATATATTTT. Translating gives CASSIGGGNTIYF.

V usage is TRBV7-9 and J usage is TRBJ2-7; no definite D call. The germline CDR1 and CDR2 sequences are SEHNR and FQNEAQ (reference sequence). The V gene lost 7 bases and the J gene lost 3 bases, with 10 bases spanning the gap. The CDR3 contains 12 residues. The chain's CDR3 is CASNSHVYEQYF. CDR3 DNA sequence: TGTGCCAGCAACTCCCACGTCTACGAGCAGTACTTC. The full variable domain, in which reference TRBV7-9 and TRBJ2-7 provide the parts outside the CDR3, is DTGVSQNPRHKITKRGQNVTFRCDPISEHNRLYWYRQTLGQGPEFLTYFQNEAQLEKSRLLSDRFSAERPKGSFSTLEIQRTEQGDSAMYLCASNSHVYEQYFGPGTRLTVT.

The chain joins TRBV6-5 to TRBJ2-5; TRBD1 aligns across 8 bases. After removal of 6 bases from V and 5 bases from J, the junction contained 8 bases not matched to a gene. Germline values: CDR1 MNHEY, CDR2 SVGAGI. The CDR3 is 14 amino acids. CDR3 residues: CASSPGQGGETQYF. As DNA, the CDR3 is TGTGCCAGCAGCCCCGGACAGGGCGGGGAGACCCAGTACTTC.

In regard to this clone: The junction differs from germline at one of its ends, possibly a read error. This chain links TRBV6-6 with TRBJ1-6; 7 nucleotides agree with TRBD1. Germline CDR1 and CDR2: MNHNY and SVGAGI (reference sequence). The CDR3 consists of 13 residues. CDR3 loop: CASSPGQDSPPHF. As DNA, the CDR3 is TGTGCCAGCAGTCCCGGACAGGACTCACCCCCCCACTTT.

The V and J genes are TRBV2 and TRBJ2-7, with 7 bases lining up with TRBD2. Per the germline V gene, CDR1 is SNHLY and CDR2 is FYNNEI. The CDR3 covers 15 residues. V was clipped by 0 bases and J by 4 bases; unmatched bases: 6. The CDR3 sequence: CASSEATGGPYEQYF. The CDR3 region has the DNA TGTGCCAGCAGTGAAGCGACGGGGGGTCCGTACGAGCAGTACTTC.

The genes are TRBV5-1 and TRBJ1-2; 7 bases align to TRBD1. The V gene's germline CDR1 is SGHRS and CDR2 YFSETQ. CDR3 size: 14 residues. With 0 bases clipped from V and 3 bases from J, the junction kept 2 bases outside the gene matches. The CDR3 reads CASSLGTGDYGYTF. The DNA of the CDR3 is TGCGCCAGCAGCTTGGGGACAGGAGACTATGGCTACACCTTC.

This clone turned up a few times. The CDR3 loop reads CASAPGTGMQETQYF. The DNA for the CDR3 is TGTGCTAGTGCCCCAGGGACAGGGATGCAAGAGACCCAGTACTTC. The V gene is TRBV12-5, the J gene TRBJ2-5; 9 nucleotides align to TRBD1. V dropped 7 bases and J dropped 2; count of bases not matched to a gene: 8. The CDR3 length is 15 residues. Germline V CDR1 and CDR2: LGHNT, FRNRAP.

V and J are TRBV30 and TRBJ1-6; no reliable D call. Germline V gene data show CDR1 as GTSNPN and CDR2 as SVGIG (reference sequence). The germline V and J ends were trimmed by 1 base and 9 bases, with 16 bases remaining between them. The CDR3 runs to 15 residues. The CDR3 nucleotides read TGTGCCTGGAGTGGTGGGGAGGGTCCTACTTCACCCCTCCACTTT. It encodes CAWSGGEGPTSPLHF.